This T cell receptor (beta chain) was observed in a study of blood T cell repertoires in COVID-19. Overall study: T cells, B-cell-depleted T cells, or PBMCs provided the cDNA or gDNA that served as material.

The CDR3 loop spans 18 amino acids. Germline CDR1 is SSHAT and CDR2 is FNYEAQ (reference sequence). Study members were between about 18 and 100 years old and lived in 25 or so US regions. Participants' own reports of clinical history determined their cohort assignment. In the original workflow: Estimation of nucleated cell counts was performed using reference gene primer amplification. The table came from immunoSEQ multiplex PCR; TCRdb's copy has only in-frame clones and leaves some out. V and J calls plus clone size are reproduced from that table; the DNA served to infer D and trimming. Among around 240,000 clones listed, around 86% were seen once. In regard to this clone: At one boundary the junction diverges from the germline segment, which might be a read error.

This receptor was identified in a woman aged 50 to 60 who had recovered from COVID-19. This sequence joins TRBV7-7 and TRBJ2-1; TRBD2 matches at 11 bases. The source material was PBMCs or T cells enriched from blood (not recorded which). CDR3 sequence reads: CASSPLAGGTLSYNEQFF. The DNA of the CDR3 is TGTGCTAGCAGCCCGCTAGCGGGGGGCACCCTATCCTACAATGAGCAGTTCTTC.